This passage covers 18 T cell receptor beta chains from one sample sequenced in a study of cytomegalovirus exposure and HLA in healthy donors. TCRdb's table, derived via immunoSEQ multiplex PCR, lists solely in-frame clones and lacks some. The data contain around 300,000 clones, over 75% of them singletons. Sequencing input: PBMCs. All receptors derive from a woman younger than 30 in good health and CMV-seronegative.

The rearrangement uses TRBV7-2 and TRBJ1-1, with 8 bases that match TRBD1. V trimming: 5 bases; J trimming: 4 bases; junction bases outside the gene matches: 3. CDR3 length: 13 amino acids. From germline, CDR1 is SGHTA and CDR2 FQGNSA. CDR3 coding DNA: TGTGCCAGCAGCCAGGACAGGGTCACTGAAGCTTTCTTT. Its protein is CASSQDRVTEAFF.

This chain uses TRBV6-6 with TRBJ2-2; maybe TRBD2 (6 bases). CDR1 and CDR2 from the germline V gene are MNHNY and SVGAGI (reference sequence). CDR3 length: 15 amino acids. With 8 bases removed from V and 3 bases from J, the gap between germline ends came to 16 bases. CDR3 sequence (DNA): TGTGCCAGCCGCCGGAGATCGGGAGACACCGGGGAGCTGTTTTTT. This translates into CASRRRSGDTGELFF.

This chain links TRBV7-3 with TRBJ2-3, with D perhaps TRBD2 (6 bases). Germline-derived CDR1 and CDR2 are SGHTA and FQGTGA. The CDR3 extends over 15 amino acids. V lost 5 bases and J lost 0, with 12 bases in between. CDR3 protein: CASSPGTGSTDTQYF. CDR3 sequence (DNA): TGTGCCAGCAGCCCCGGGACTGGGAGCACAGATACGCAGTATTTT.

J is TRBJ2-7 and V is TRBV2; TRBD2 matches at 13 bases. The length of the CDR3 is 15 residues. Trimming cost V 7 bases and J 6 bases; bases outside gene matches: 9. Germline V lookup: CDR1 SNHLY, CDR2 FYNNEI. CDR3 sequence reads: CASNSGTSGTTEQYF. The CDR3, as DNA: TGTGCCAGCAATTCCGGGACTAGCGGGACCACCGAGCAGTACTTC.

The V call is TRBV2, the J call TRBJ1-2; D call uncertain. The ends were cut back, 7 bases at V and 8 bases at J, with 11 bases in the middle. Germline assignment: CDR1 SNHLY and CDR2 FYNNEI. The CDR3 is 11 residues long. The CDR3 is CASIGGWGYTF. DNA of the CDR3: TGTGCCAGCATCGGAGGGTGGGGCTACACCTTC.

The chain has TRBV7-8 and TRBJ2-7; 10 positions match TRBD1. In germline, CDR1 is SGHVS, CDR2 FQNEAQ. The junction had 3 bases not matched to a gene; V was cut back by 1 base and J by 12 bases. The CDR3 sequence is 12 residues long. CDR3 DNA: TGTGCCAGCAGCTTAGGTGGGACAGGGGCGTACTTC. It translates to CASSLGGTGAYF.

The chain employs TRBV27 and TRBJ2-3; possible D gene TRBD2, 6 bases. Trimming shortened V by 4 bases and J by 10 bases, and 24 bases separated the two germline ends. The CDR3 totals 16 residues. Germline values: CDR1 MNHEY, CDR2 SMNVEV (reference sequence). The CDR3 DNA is TGTGCCAGCAGTTACCGACAGCGCGGGAACGACTTGGCGCAGTATTTT. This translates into CASSYRQRGNDLAQYF.

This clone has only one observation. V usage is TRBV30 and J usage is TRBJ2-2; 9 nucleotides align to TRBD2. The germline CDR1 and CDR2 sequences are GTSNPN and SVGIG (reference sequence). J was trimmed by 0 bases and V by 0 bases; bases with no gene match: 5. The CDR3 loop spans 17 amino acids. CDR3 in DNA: TGTGCCTGGAGTGTTCGGATAGCGGGAGCGAACACCGGGGAGCTGTTTTTT. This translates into CAWSVRIAGANTGELFF.

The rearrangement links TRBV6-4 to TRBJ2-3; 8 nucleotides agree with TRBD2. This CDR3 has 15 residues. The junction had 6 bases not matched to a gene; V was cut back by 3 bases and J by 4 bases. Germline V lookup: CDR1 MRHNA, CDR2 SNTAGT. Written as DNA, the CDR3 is TGTGCCAGCAGTGAGTTCACAGCGGGAGCAGATACGCAGTATTTT. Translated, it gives CASSEFTAGADTQYF.

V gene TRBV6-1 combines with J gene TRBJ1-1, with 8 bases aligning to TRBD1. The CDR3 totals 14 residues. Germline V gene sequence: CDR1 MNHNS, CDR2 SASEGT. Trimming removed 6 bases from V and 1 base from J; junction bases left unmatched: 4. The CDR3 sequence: CASSEQGGNTEAFF. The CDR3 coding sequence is TGTGCCAGCAGCGAACAGGGGGGGAACACTGAAGCTTTCTTT.

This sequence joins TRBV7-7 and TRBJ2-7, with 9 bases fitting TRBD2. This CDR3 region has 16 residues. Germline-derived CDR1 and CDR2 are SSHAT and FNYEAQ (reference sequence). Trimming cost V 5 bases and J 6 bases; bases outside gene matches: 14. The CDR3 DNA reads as TGTGCCAGCAGCCCCTTTGGCGGGAGGGGGGGTGGCGAGCAGTACTTC. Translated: CASSPFGGRGGGEQYF.

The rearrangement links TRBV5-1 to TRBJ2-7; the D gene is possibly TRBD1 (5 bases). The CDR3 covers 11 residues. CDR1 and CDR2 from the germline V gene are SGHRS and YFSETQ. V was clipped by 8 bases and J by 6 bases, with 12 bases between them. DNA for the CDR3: TGCGCCAGTCCTCAGGGCTTCGAGCAGTACTTC. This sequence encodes CASPQGFEQYF.

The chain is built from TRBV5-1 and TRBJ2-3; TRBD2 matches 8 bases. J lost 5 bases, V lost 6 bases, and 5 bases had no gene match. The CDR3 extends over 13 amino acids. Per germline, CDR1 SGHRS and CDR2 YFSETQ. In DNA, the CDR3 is TGCGCCAGCAAGGACGCGGGAGGAGATACGCAGTATTTT. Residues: CASKDAGGDTQYF.

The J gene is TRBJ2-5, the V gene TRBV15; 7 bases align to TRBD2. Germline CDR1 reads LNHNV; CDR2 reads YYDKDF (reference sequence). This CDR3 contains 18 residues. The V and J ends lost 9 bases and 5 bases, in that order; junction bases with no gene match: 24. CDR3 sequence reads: CATSGADMIGGSGETQYF. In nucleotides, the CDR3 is TGTGCCACATCCGGAGCAGATATGATTGGCGGGAGCGGTGAGACCCAGTACTTC.

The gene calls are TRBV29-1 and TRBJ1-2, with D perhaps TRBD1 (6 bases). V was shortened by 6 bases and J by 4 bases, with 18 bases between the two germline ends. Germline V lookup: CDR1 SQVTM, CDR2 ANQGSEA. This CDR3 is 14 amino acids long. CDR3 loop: CSVDAGASGYGYTF. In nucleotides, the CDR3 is TGCAGCGTAGACGCAGGGGCTTCGGGCTATGGCTACACCTTC.

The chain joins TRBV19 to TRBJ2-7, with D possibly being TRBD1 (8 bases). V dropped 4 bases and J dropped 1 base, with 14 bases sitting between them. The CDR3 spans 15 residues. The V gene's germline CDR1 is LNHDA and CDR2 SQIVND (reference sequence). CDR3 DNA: TGTGCCAGTAGTAACGACAGGGGAGGGTCCTACGAGCAGTACTTC. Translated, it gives CASSNDRGGSYEQYF.

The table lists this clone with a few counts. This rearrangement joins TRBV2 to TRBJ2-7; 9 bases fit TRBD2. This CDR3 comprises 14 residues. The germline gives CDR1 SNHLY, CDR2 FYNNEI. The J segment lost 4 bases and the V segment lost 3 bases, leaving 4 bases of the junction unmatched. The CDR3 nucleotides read TGTGCCAGCAGTGAGGGTAGCGGGAGTTACGAGCAGTACTTC. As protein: CASSEGSGSYEQYF.

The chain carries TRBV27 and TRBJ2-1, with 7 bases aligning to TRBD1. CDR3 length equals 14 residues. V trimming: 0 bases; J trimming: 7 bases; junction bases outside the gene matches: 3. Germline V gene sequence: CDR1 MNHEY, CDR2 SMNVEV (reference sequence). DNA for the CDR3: TGTGCCAGCAGTTTATCGGGCAGGGGGAATGAGCAGTTCTTC. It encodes CASSLSGRGNEQFF.